The 27 T cell receptor beta chains below come from one sample, sequenced in a study of blood T cell repertoires in COVID-19. Only in-frame clones appear in the TCRdb table, and some are missing; sequencing was by immunoSEQ multiplex PCR. The sample has roughly 290,000 clones, roughly 86% seen once. Material for sequencing was peripheral blood. Every receptor here comes from a woman in her thirties who had recovered from COVID-19.

V usage is TRBV28 and J usage is TRBJ1-2; a weak D match, TRBD1 (6 bases). The CDR3 has 14 amino acids. The germline V and J ends were trimmed by 10 bases and 6 bases, with 21 bases remaining between them. The germline CDR1 and CDR2 sequences are MDHEN and SYDVKM. The CDR3 reads CAITDRFSSNGYTF. In DNA form, the CDR3 reads TGTGCCATCACGGACAGATTCAGTAGTAATGGCTACACCTTC.

V gene TRBV6-5 combines with J gene TRBJ1-1; D gene uncertain. The CDR3 contains 14 residues. The V gene's germline CDR1 is MNHEY and CDR2 SVGAGI. Trimming took off 6 bases at V and 0 bases at J, with 11 bases between the two ends. CDR3: CASRPGVMNTEAFF. The CDR3 nucleotides read TGTGCCAGCAGGCCCGGGGTCATGAACACTGAAGCTTTCTTT.

The chain has TRBV12-3 or TRBV12-4 and TRBJ2-1; TRBD1 agrees at 7 bases. CDR3 size: 11 residues. After removal of 6 bases from V and 13 bases from J, the junction contained 6 bases not matched to a gene. The CDR3 nucleotides read TGTGCCAGCAGCCAGGGGGACAGACAGTTCTTC. Protein: CASSQGDRQFF.

CDR3 amino acids: CASSYSGAGGSYEQYF. In nucleotides, the CDR3 is TGTGCCAGCAGTTACTCAGGAGCGGGAGGATCCTACGAGCAGTACTTC. J is TRBJ2-7 and V is TRBV6-6; 9 bases align to TRBD2. Germline V gene sequence: CDR1 MNHNY, CDR2 SVGAGI (reference sequence). The CDR3 is 16 residues long. V shed 0 bases, J shed 1 base, and the junction held 4 bases outside the gene matches.

This sequence joins TRBV18 and TRBJ2-2; TRBD1 might be the D (6 bases). The ends were cut back, 6 bases at V and 0 bases at J, with 14 bases in the middle. In germline, CDR1 is KGHSH, CDR2 LQKENI. The CDR3 runs 16 residues. The CDR3, as DNA: TGTGCCAGCTCCCAGATGGGGACACCGAACACCGGGGAGCTGTTTTTT. Translation: CASSQMGTPNTGELFF.

This chain joins TRBV2 and TRBJ2-1; tentative D call: TRBD2 (5 bases). V shed 6 bases and J shed 7 bases, with 19 bases lying between them. Germline CDR1 reads SNHLY; CDR2 reads FYNNEI. CDR3 size: 15 residues. The CDR3 DNA sequence: TGTGCCAGCAGCCCCAGCGGTTCTGATCTGAATGAGCAGTTCTTC. Encoded protein: CASSPSGSDLNEQFF.

V gene TRBV5-6 combines with J gene TRBJ1-1, with D perhaps matching TRBD1 (5 bases). The CDR3 has 12 residues. Germline CDR1 reads SGHDT; CDR2 reads YYEEEE. With 4 bases removed from V and 11 bases from J, the gap between germline ends came to 15 bases. CDR3 DNA sequence: TGTGCCAGCAGCACCCCAAGGGGTTGGGCTTTCTTT. This encodes CASSTPRGWAFF.

This clone has just one count. The chain recombines TRBV6-5 with TRBJ2-7, with 9 bases that match TRBD1. The CDR3 consists of 14 residues. Per the germline V gene, CDR1 is MNHEY and CDR2 is SVGAGI. The V segment lost 6 bases and the J segment 3 bases; nucleotides outside the gene matches: 6. The CDR3 nucleotides are TGTGCCAGCAGCCGCGGACAGGGGTTCTACGAGCAGTACTTC. Protein sequence: CASSRGQGFYEQYF.

The V and J genes are TRBV4-1 and TRBJ1-1; D is perhaps TRBD1 (5 bases). V gave up 1 base and J gave up 10 bases, with 10 bases separating them. CDR1 and CDR2 (germline): MGHRA, YSYEKL. This CDR3 is built from 12 residues. The CDR3 here is CASSQAGHGAFF. The CDR3 DNA reads TGCGCCAGCAGCCAAGCCGGACATGGAGCTTTCTTT.

The V and J genes are TRBV19 and TRBJ2-7, with D uncertain. This CDR3 has 15 amino acids. CDR1 LNHDA and CDR2 SQIVND come from the germline V gene (reference sequence). Between the trimmed V and J ends, which lost 7 bases and 2 bases, there was a span of 18 bases. This chain's CDR3 is CASTLSHRVPYEQYF. The CDR3 nucleotides read TGTGCCAGTACCCTCTCCCACAGAGTCCCCTACGAGCAGTACTTC.

This clone was seen more than once but under ten times. This chain links TRBV2 with TRBJ1-4; 8 bases match TRBD1. V gave up 5 bases and J gave up 4 bases; unmatched junction bases: 3. The CDR3 is 14 amino acids. Germline assignment: CDR1 SNHLY and CDR2 FYNNEI. CDR3 DNA: TGTGCCAGCAGTCCGGACAGGGTTAATGAAAAACTGTTTTTT. Its protein product is CASSPDRVNEKLFF.

This chain uses TRBV4-2 with TRBJ2-3, with D possibly TRBD2 on 6 matching bases. Germline V gene lookup returns CDR1 LGHNA and CDR2 YNFKEQ. The CDR3 totals 16 residues. V shed 2 bases and J shed 10 bases, with 22 bases lying between them. For the CDR3, the DNA is TGTGCCAGCAGCCAACATGCCGGGACTGGAGCCGCTCCGCAGTATTTT. This codes for CASSQHAGTGAAPQYF.

The chain has TRBV20-1 and TRBJ2-7, with 8 bases lining up with TRBD1. The CDR3 consists of 13 residues. The V gene end was trimmed by 3 bases and the J gene end by 7 bases; junction bases not matched to a gene: 8. Germline V gene lookup returns CDR1 DFQATT and CDR2 SNEGSKA (reference sequence). CDR3 DNA: TGCAGTGCTAGTACCAGGGGGCTTTGGGAGCAGTACTTC. Its translation is CSASTRGLWEQYF.

The V call is TRBV7-9, the J call TRBJ2-7, with TRBD2 identical over 7 bases. Germline V gene sequence: CDR1 SEHNR, CDR2 FQNEAQ (reference sequence). The length of the CDR3 is 15 residues. Trimming at V came to 1 base and at J to 3 bases, leaving 6 bases not matched to a gene. In nucleotides, the CDR3 is TGTGCCAGCAGCTTAGGGGAGGGATGGGGCTACGAGCAGTACTTC. This gives the protein CASSLGEGWGYEQYF.

The genes are TRBV6-5 and TRBJ1-1; 12 nucleotides line up with TRBD1. In germline, CDR1 is MNHEY, CDR2 SVGAGI. This CDR3 comprises 16 residues. V shed 4 bases, J shed 4 bases, and the junction held 7 bases outside the gene matches. The CDR3 region has the DNA TGTGCCAGCAGTTCACCGGGACAGGGGGCCGGCACTGAAGCTTTCTTT. It encodes CASSSPGQGAGTEAFF.

A single count supports this clone. This chain uses TRBV5-1 with TRBJ1-1, with D hard to call. Germline V gene sequence: CDR1 SGHRS, CDR2 YFSETQ. The CDR3 sequence is 14 residues long. V was shortened by 0 bases and J by 1 base, with 7 bases between the two germline ends. CDR3 sequence: CASSLDHSNTEAFF. In DNA, the CDR3 is TGCGCCAGCAGCTTGGATCACTCGAACACTGAAGCTTTCTTT.

V and J are TRBV12-5 and TRBJ1-2; 9 nucleotides agree with TRBD1. Germline lookup yields CDR1 LGHNT and CDR2 FRNRAP. Trimming cost V 5 bases and J 5 bases; bases outside gene matches: 9. This CDR3 region has 15 residues. The chain's CDR3 is CASGITGGASYGYTF. CDR3 DNA: TGTGCTAGTGGTATAACAGGGGGCGCTTCTTATGGCTACACCTTC.

This sequence joins TRBV6-4 and TRBJ1-1; the match to TRBD1 covers 7 bases. Trimming cost V 6 bases and J 11 bases; bases outside gene matches: 9. The germline CDR1 and CDR2 sequences are MRHNA and SNTAGT. There are 12 residues in the CDR3. The CDR3 nucleotides are TGTGCCAGCAGGGGAGTCGAGGGGGCCGCTTTCTTT. As protein: CASRGVEGAAFF.

The V and J genes are TRBV27 and TRBJ2-2, with D possibly being TRBD1 (5 bases). With 6 bases removed from V and 6 bases from J, the gap between germline ends came to 14 bases. The germline V gene has CDR1 MNHEY and CDR2 SMNVEV (reference sequence). The CDR3 length is 14 residues. The CDR3 sequence is CASRPTQGSGELFF. DNA for the CDR3: TGTGCCAGCAGGCCGACGCAGGGCTCCGGGGAGCTGTTTTTT.

The V gene is TRBV25-1, the J gene TRBJ1-1; 8 positions agree with TRBD1. From germline, CDR1 is MGHDK and CDR2 SYGVNS. This CDR3 has 15 amino acids. The V segment lost 2 bases and the J segment 4 bases; nucleotides outside the gene matches: 6. DNA of the CDR3: TGTGCCAGCAGTGAACCCTCAGGGGGCATCACTGAAGCTTTCTTT. It codes for CASSEPSGGITEAFF. Variable domain in full (rest from reference TRBV25-1 and TRBJ1-1): EADIYQTPRYLVIGTGKKITLECSQTMGHDKMYWYQQDPGMELHLIHYSYGVNSTEKGDLSSESTVSRIRTEHFPLTLESARPSHTSQYLCASSEPSGGITEAFFGQGTRLTVV.

V is TRBV18 and J is TRBJ2-1, with D perhaps matching TRBD1 (6 bases). V was cut by 2 bases and J by 8 bases, with 13 bases left in between. The CDR3 contains 14 residues. Germline CDR1 is KGHSH and CDR2 is LQKENI. The CDR3 spells CASSPTSKGDEQFF. For the CDR3, the DNA is TGTGCCAGCTCACCAACATCAAAGGGGGATGAGCAGTTCTTC. Full variable domain (missing parts from reference TRBV18 and TRBJ2-1): NAGVMQNPRHLVRRRGQEARLRCSPMKGHSHVYWYRQLPEEGLKFMVYLQKENIIDESGMPKERFSAEFPKEGPSILRIQQVVRGDSAAYFCASSPTSKGDEQFFGPGTRLTVL.

The genes are TRBV7-9 and TRBJ1-1; D is unresolved. Trimming removed 5 bases from V and 5 bases from J, with 9 bases in between. The V gene's germline CDR1 is SEHNR and CDR2 FQNEAQ (reference sequence). This CDR3 spans 12 amino acids. CDR3 in DNA: TGTGCCAGCAGCCACGGAGGGACTGAAGCTTTCTTT. Its protein product is CASSHGGTEAFF.

The gene calls are TRBV27 and TRBJ1-6; 9 nucleotides align to TRBD1. This CDR3 comprises 16 residues. Germline V gene sequence: CDR1 MNHEY, CDR2 SMNVEV (reference sequence). J gave up 10 bases and V 5 bases, and 12 bases lay outside the gene matches. CDR3 residues: CASSITSGTGNSPLHF. DNA of the CDR3: TGTGCCAGCAGTATTACCTCCGGGACAGGGAACTCACCCCTCCACTTT.

This clone was detected only a few times. The V and J genes are TRBV2 and TRBJ1-6; no clear D gene. The CDR3 has 13 amino acids. V lost 7 bases, J lost 8 bases, and 12 bases lay in between. The germline V gene has CDR1 SNHLY and CDR2 FYNNEI. The CDR3 bases are TGTGCCAGCATGACGAACAGAGATTCACCCCTCCACTTT. Encoded protein: CASMTNRDSPLHF.

The V call is TRBV19, the J call TRBJ1-5, with 8 bases that match TRBD1. This CDR3 has 15 residues. CDR1 and CDR2 (germline): LNHDA, SQIVND (reference sequence). J was trimmed by 3 bases and V by 2 bases; bases with no gene match: 3. CDR3 coding DNA: TGTGCCAGTAGTATACCGGGACAGGTCAATCAGCCCCAGCATTTT. Amino acids: CASSIPGQVNQPQHF.

As to this clone: This specimen includes other DNA sequences encoding the same CDR3. V is TRBV6-1 and J is TRBJ1-2; D is undetermined. This CDR3 contains 12 residues. CDR1 is MNHNS and CDR2 is SASEGT in the germline V gene. V gave up 2 bases and J gave up 5 bases, with 6 bases separating them. CDR3 region: CASSEPGYGYTF. The CDR3 DNA reads TGTGCCAGCAGTGAACCAGGTTATGGCTACACCTTC.

This clone was detected only a few times. The gene calls are TRBV7-2 and TRBJ1-3; D is unclear. The CDR3 length is 15 residues. The germline gives CDR1 SGHTA, CDR2 FQGNSA. V lost 1 base to trimming and J lost 0 bases, with 7 bases between them. The CDR3 region is CASSLDHSSGNTIYF. The CDR3 DNA is TGTGCCAGCAGCTTAGATCACAGCTCTGGAAACACCATATATTTT.